A selection of T cell receptor beta chains follows, all from one sample in a study of T cell responses to AZD1222 COVID-19 vaccine. The table came from immunoSEQ multiplex PCR; TCRdb's copy has only in-frame clones and leaves some out. The table has some 130,000 clones, under 90% seen once. The specimen was peripheral blood, collected on day 0 of AZD1222 vaccination. These receptors were collected from an adult in good health. CDR3s include the opening cysteine and the closing phenylalanine or tryptophan. Each record gives: CDR3 protein, CDR3 DNA, J gene, D gene, V gene, clone size. D genes are given only for firm matches. The size of a clone is reported for some rows only, either as once, few or many, or as a class for expanded clones.

CASSQGEGRYEQYF	TGCGCCAGCAGCCAAGGGGAGGGGAGATACGAGCAGTACTTC	TRBJ2-7	TRBD2	TRBV4-3	few
CASSPFGTGNTEAFF	TGTGCCAGCAGCCCTTTTGGGACAGGTAACACTGAAGCTTTCTTT	TRBJ1-1	TRBD1	TRBV11-1	NA
CASSPTHLRGARSEQYF	TGTGCCAGCAGTCCGACCCACCTGAGGGGCGCGAGGAGCGAGCAGTACTTC	TRBJ2-7	NA	TRBV6-2/TRBV6-3	few
CASSLWSDNQPQHF	TGTGCCAGCAGTTTGTGGAGCGACAATCAGCCCCAGCATTTT	TRBJ1-5	NA	TRBV28	NA
CASSSGGAYEQYF	TGTGCCAGCAGCTCAGGGGGCGCCTACGAGCAGTACTTC	TRBJ2-7	TRBD1	TRBV25-1	NA
CASSYLLGGGETQYF	TGTGCCAGCAGTTATCTGTTAGGGGGCGGTGAGACCCAGTACTTC	TRBJ2-5	TRBD1	TRBV6-2/TRBV6-3	few
CASSLSVQGLGSPLHF	TGTGCCAGCAGCTTATCGGTACAGGGGTTGGGTTCACCCCTCCACTTT	TRBJ1-6	TRBD1	TRBV7-2	NA
CASSLVGVPAGELFF	TGCGCCAGCAGCTTGGTCGGGGTTCCGGCCGGGGAGCTGTTTTTT	TRBJ2-2	NA	TRBV5-1	NA
CASSSGGYGYTF	TGTGCCAGCAGCTCAGGAGGCTATGGCTACACCTTC	TRBJ1-2	NA	TRBV7-2	NA
CASSWKRPGGTGELFF	TGTGCCAGCAGTTGGAAGAGACCAGGAGGCACCGGGGAGCTGTTTTTT	TRBJ2-2	NA	TRBV6-5	NA
CASSVTGLNYGYTF	TGTGCCAGCAGCGTGACAGGCCTTAACTATGGCTACACCTTC	TRBJ1-2	NA	TRBV5-6	NA
CASSQDGRGQPQHF	TGTGCCAGCAGCCAGGATGGTCGGGGTCAGCCCCAGCATTTT	TRBJ1-5	NA	TRBV2	NA
CASSASFRTDTQYF	TGTGCCAGCAGCGCTTCCTTCCGCACAGATACGCAGTATTTT	TRBJ2-3	NA	TRBV7-2	NA
CASSQGRGSLSINEQFF	TGTGCCAGCAGCCAAGGTCGAGGATCACTCAGCATCAATGAGCAGTTCTTC	TRBJ2-1	NA	TRBV14	NA
CASKTGTLGTEAFF	TGCGCCAGCAAGACAGGGACTCTGGGCACTGAAGCTTTCTTT	TRBJ1-1	TRBD1	TRBV5-1	NA
CASSFGVDGYTF	TGTGCCAGCAGTTTCGGTGTAGATGGCTACACCTTC	TRBJ1-2	NA	TRBV28	few
CASSFSPGNDYTF	TGTGCCAGCAGCTTCAGCCCCGGGAACGACTACACCTTC	TRBJ1-2	NA	TRBV7-9	NA
CATSRSRTGKNTGELFF	TGTGCCACCAGCAGATCCAGGACAGGGAAGAACACCGGGGAGCTGTTTTTT	TRBJ2-2	TRBD1	TRBV15	NA
CATSSRFGPMNTEAFF	TGTGCCACCAGCAGCCGTTTTGGTCCCATGAACACTGAAGCTTTCTTT	TRBJ1-1	NA	TRBV15	NA
CASPVAYEQYF	TGTGCCAGCCCGGTTGCCTACGAGCAGTACTTC	TRBJ2-7	NA	TRBV9	NA
CASRIGTAHQPQHF	TGTGCCAGCAGGATCGGGACAGCTCATCAGCCCCAGCATTTT	TRBJ1-5	TRBD1	TRBV28	NA
CASSPGTGRNQPQHF	TGTGCCAGCAGTCCCGGGACAGGCCGAAATCAGCCCCAGCATTTT	TRBJ1-5	TRBD1	TRBV7-2	once
CASSGRASNEKLFF	TGTGCCAGCAGCGGAAGGGCCTCAAATGAAAAACTGTTTTTT	TRBJ1-4	NA	TRBV5-4	NA
CASSEWDRGELFF	TGTGCCAGCAGTGAATGGGACAGGGGGGAACTGTTTTTT	TRBJ1-4	TRBD1	TRBV2	NA
CASTGNSGNTIYF	TGTGCCAGCACTGGGAACTCTGGAAACACCATATATTTT	TRBJ1-3	NA	TRBV12-3/TRBV12-4	NA
CASRQTGTYNEQFF	TGTGCCAGCAGGCAGACAGGGACCTACAATGAGCAGTTCTTC	TRBJ2-1	TRBD1	TRBV27	NA
CASSSPGGESSYNEQFF	TGTGCCAGCAGCTCACCCGGCGGGGAAAGCTCCTACAATGAGCAGTTCTTC	TRBJ2-1	NA	TRBV7-8	NA
CASSNTGFEAFF	TGTGCCAGCAGCAACACAGGGTTTGAAGCTTTCTTT	TRBJ1-1	NA	TRBV6-2/TRBV6-3	NA
CASSPRASNTEAFF	TGTGCCAGCAGTCCCAGGGCATCGAACACTGAAGCTTTCTTT	TRBJ1-1	NA	TRBV28	NA
CASSLGGSHQPQHF	TGTGCCAGCAGCTTAGGTGGGTCACATCAGCCCCAGCATTTT	TRBJ1-5	NA	TRBV7-8	NA
CASSYLRGLGDTQYF	TGTGCCAGCAGTTACCTCAGGGGGCTGGGAGATACGCAGTATTTT	TRBJ2-3	TRBD1	TRBV6-5	once
CAGPQGAENGYTF	TGTGCCGGCCCACAGGGGGCGGAAAACGGCTACACCTTC	TRBJ1-2	NA	TRBV21-1	many
CASSLEGIRHEQYF	TGTGCCAGCAGCTTAGAAGGAATACGCCACGAGCAGTACTTC	TRBJ2-7	NA	TRBV7-2	NA
CASLERVEGNTIYF	TGTGCCAGCCTTGAGAGGGTGGAAGGAAACACCATATATTTT	TRBJ1-3	NA	TRBV2	NA
CASSVGGQPSTDTQYF	TGTGCCAGCAGCGTAGGAGGCCAACCCTCCACAGATACGCAGTATTTT	TRBJ2-3	NA	TRBV9	once
CASSLGTASSYGYTF	TGTGCCAGCAGCTTAGGGACAGCGTCAAGCTATGGCTACACCTTC	TRBJ1-2	NA	TRBV7-8	NA
CASSLGSDFPYEQYF	TGTGCCAGCAGCTTAGGATCCGACTTTCCCTACGAGCAGTACTTC	TRBJ2-7	NA	TRBV7-2	NA
CASSYSFGGQPQHF	TGTGCCAGCAGTTACTCATTTGGGGGCCAGCCCCAGCATTTT	TRBJ1-5	NA	TRBV6-2/TRBV6-3	NA
CASSPGLAGGDEQFF	TGTGCCAGCAGCCCGGGACTAGCGGGGGGTGATGAGCAGTTCTTC	TRBJ2-1	TRBD2	TRBV7-9	NA
CASSERGGWQPQHF	TGTGCCAGCAGTGAAAGAGGGGGTTGGCAGCCCCAGCATTTT	TRBJ1-5	NA	TRBV6-1	NA
CASSFDGRINQPQHF	TGTGCCAGCAGCTTTGACGGACGGATTAATCAGCCCCAGCATTTT	TRBJ1-5	NA	TRBV7-9	NA
CASSFRQETQYF	TGTGCCAGCAGCTTCAGACAAGAGACCCAGTACTTC	TRBJ2-5	NA	TRBV11-2	NA
CASSLGAGMNTEAFF	TGCGCCAGCAGCTTGGGTGCAGGGATGAACACTGAAGCTTTCTTT	TRBJ1-1	NA	TRBV5-1	once
CAWSGPGTGSQPQHF	TGTGCCTGGAGCGGCCCCGGGACAGGGAGTCAGCCCCAGCATTTT	TRBJ1-5	TRBD1	TRBV30	NA
CASSLSQGVSYEQYF	TGTGCCAGCAGTTTGAGTCAGGGGGTCTCCTACGAGCAGTACTTC	TRBJ2-7	TRBD1	TRBV28	few
CASSATPRFPEAFF	TGTGCCAGCAGCGCGACCCCGCGGTTCCCTGAAGCTTTCTTT	TRBJ1-1	NA	TRBV9	few
CASSFQRGGREQYF	TGTGCCAGCAGTTTTCAGCGGGGGGGCCGCGAGCAGTACTTC	TRBJ2-7	TRBD2	TRBV27	once
CASSDGTNNKNIQYF	TGTGCCAGCAGCGATGGGACAAACAACAAAAACATTCAGTACTTC	TRBJ2-4	NA	TRBV9	NA
CASRTGGSYEQYF	TGTGCCAGCAGGACAGGGGGGTCCTACGAGCAGTACTTC	TRBJ2-7	TRBD1	TRBV6-5	NA
CASSPPGQAGNTIYF	TGTGCCAGCAGCCCCCCTGGACAGGCTGGAAACACCATATATTTT	TRBJ1-3	TRBD1	TRBV11-2	NA
CASSQEFAGSRTQHF	TGCGCCAGCAGCCAAGAGTTCGCAGGGTCCAGGACCCAGCATTTT	TRBJ1-5	NA	TRBV4-1	few
CASSSRWQFF	TGTGCCAGCAGCTCCAGATGGCAGTTCTTC	TRBJ2-1	NA	TRBV5-8	NA
CASIMVLAGGTYEQYF	TGTGCCAGCATCATGGTACTAGCGGGGGGTACCTACGAGCAGTACTTC	TRBJ2-7	TRBD2	TRBV11-2	NA